These 5 T cell receptor beta chains came from one sample sequenced in a study of shared clonotypes between healthy human individuals. Using immunoSEQ multiplex PCR, the repertoire was profiled, and TCRdb retains in-frame clones only, with some absent. This sample has more than 1 million clones, with about 84% found just once. The source material was memory CD4+ T cells from PBMCs. Documented subset: CD45RA-negative fraction. The source is a man aged 18 to 35 in good health. Some clones in this sample may be carry-over from other donors' samples.

The V call is TRBV5-1, the J call TRBJ1-1; D uncertain. Germline lookup yields CDR1 SGHRS and CDR2 YFSETQ. This CDR3 has 13 residues. V was shortened by 7 bases and J by 1 base, with 11 bases between the two germline ends. The CDR3 DNA is TGCGCCAGCGGAACAAATGAGAACACTGAAGCTTTCTTT. This sequence encodes CASGTNENTEAFF.

The rearrangement links TRBV5-4 to TRBJ1-2, with 11 bases identical to TRBD1. This CDR3 spans 17 amino acids. The J segment lost 0 bases and the V segment lost 4 bases, leaving 8 bases of the junction unmatched. The V gene's germline CDR1 is SGHNT and CDR2 YYREEE (reference sequence). The CDR3 DNA sequence: TGTGCCAGCAGCCCCGGGACAGGGGGAACCTCTAACTATGGCTACACCTTC. Residues: CASSPGTGGTSNYGYTF.

The CDR3 sequence: CASSPGYTGELFF. Here the CDR3 DNA reads TGCGCCAGCAGCCCCGGCTACACCGGGGAGCTGTTTTTT. The J gene is TRBJ2-2, the V gene TRBV5-1; D call uncertain. The germline V gene has CDR1 SGHRS and CDR2 YFSETQ. V lost 4 bases to trimming and J lost 3 bases, with 7 bases between them. This CDR3 spans 13 amino acids.

This chain links TRBV19 with TRBJ1-2, with unresolved D. The CDR3 runs 12 residues. Germline CDR1 and CDR2: LNHDA and SQIVND (reference sequence). V lost 4 bases, J lost 7 bases, and 10 bases lay in between. For the CDR3, the DNA is TGTGCCAGTAGTAGGTATTCTGGTGGCTACACCTTC. Protein product: CASSRYSGGYTF.

The chain couples TRBV11-3 to TRBJ1-4; D perhaps matches TRBD1 (5 bases). This CDR3 is built from 15 residues. CDR1 is SGHNT and CDR2 is YENEEA in the germline V gene. Deletions cut 1 base from V and 5 bases from J, with 11 bases between. The CDR3 nucleotides are TGTGCCAGCAGCTTAGGACGGGACGGAAATGAAAAACTGTTTTTT. Translating it yields CASSLGRDGNEKLFF.